This T cell receptor (beta chain) was recorded in a study of cytomegalovirus exposure and HLA in healthy donors. Whole-study findings and limits: Clonal expansion, a later analysis showed, was greater in HLA-associated TCR beta chains than in equally common others.

Donors consisted of healthy bone marrow donors. PCR used 60 Vbeta primers and 13 Jbeta primers. The assay was immunoSEQ multiplex PCR, and TCRdb's table has in-frame clones only and misses some. The sample holds approximately 84,000 clones; roughly 73% are singletons and the top ten take roughly 2.5%. As concerns this clone: What it binds is unknown.

Germline CDR1 SGHDN, CDR2 FVKESK. CDR3 length: 13 residues. V lost 1 base and J 8 bases, leaving 11 bases between the germline ends. The specimen was PBMCs. The source is a male donor in good health and CMV-seropositive. The chain employs TRBV14 and TRBJ1-2; D might be TRBD1 (6 bases). The CDR3 here is CASSQVGQDGYTF. The CDR3 bases are TGTGCCAGCAGCCAAGTGGGACAAGACGGCTACACCTTC.